This is a list of T cell receptor beta chains from one sample in a study of neurological immune-mediated disorders. TCRdb itself ran the 5' RACE reads through MiXCR, one entry per CDR3 protein. Of some 14,000 distinct CDR3 sequences in the sample, 7% were seen once. What was sequenced was CD8+ T cells from blood. The source of these receptors is a woman in her 40s in good health. CDR3s include the opening cysteine and the closing phenylalanine or tryptophan. Each record gives: clone size, J gene, V gene, CDR3 length, D gene, CDR3 protein. A D gene is named only where the DNA matches it firmly. Expanded clones are given a class, and other clones once, few, many or no size at all.

many,TRBJ1-2,TRBV14,16,NA,CASSQDWGASPHGYTF
many,TRBJ2-2,TRBV2,14,NA,CASRPAGYAGELFF
many,TRBJ2-3,TRBV28,15,TRBD2,CASSFGLAELDTQYF
many,TRBJ2-1,TRBV29-1,11,NA,CSVDGVGHEFF
many,TRBJ2-4,TRBV5-8,12,NA,CASALPGPEAYF
many,TRBJ1-2,TRBV9,15,NA,CASSPYGGGYYGYTF
many,TRBJ2-3,TRBV15,14,TRBD2,CAIGLAGYTDTQYF
many,TRBJ2-2,TRBV15,13,NA,CATSRGGTGELFF
many,TRBJ1-1,TRBV24-1,12,NA,CATASGGDEAFF
NA,TRBJ1-1,TRBV27,14,NA,CASSLRGGSTEAFF
once,TRBJ2-5,TRBV5-1,15,NA,CASSSRKGLAETQYF
many,TRBJ2-7,TRBV3-1,15,NA,CASSQDIGPAYEQYF
medium-sized,TRBJ1-5,TRBV5-5,12,NA,CASSLSGQPQHF
many,TRBJ1-2,TRBV5-1,13,TRBD1,CASSLGDRGGYTF
many,TRBJ2-2,TRBV5-1,15,NA,CASSLGQGATGELFF
many,TRBJ2-7,TRBV5-1,15,NA,CASSLRSGGSYEQYF
many,TRBJ2-3,TRBV6-1,15,TRBD1,CASSEAQGATDTQYF
many,TRBJ2-2,TRBV10-2,12,NA,CASSESGGGLFF
many,TRBJ2-7,TRBV18,15,NA,CASSPSGLDPYEQYF
many,TRBJ1-5,TRBV2,15,NA,CASSERTGNNQPQHF
many,TRBJ2-7,TRBV7-6,13,NA,CASSSSTGGEQYF
many,TRBJ2-2,TRBV7-9,17,NA,CASSFVAELSNTGELFF
many,TRBJ1-1,TRBV7-9,16,NA,CASSSLRVQTNTEAFF
many,TRBJ2-7,TRBV7-6,14,NA,CASSLQGAGYEQYF
many,TRBJ1-1,TRBV9,15,NA,CASSGGSWGNTEAFF
many,TRBJ1-2,TRBV7-9,15,NA,CASSFIGEGAYGYTF
many,TRBJ1-2,TRBV20-1,9,NA,CSASYGYTF
many,TRBJ2-7,TRBV29-1,13,TRBD1,CSVRTGGFNEQYF
many,TRBJ2-1,TRBV5-1,15,TRBD2,CASSGAGGIYNEQFF
many,TRBJ2-7,TRBV7-2,15,TRBD2,CASSLTSGRSHEQYF
many,TRBJ2-3,TRBV20-1,16,NA,CSASGDGETSTDTQYF
medium-sized,TRBJ2-1,TRBV20-1,13,NA,CSARDFQYNEQFF
few,TRBJ1-2,TRBV27,13,NA,CASSFNTDYGYTF
many,TRBJ2-5,TRBV5-5,15,TRBD2,CASSWTWGGQETQYF
many,TRBJ1-2,TRBV29-1,13,NA,CSALLTEIYGYTF
many,TRBJ2-1,TRBV11-2,12,NA,CASRPGMDEQFF
many,TRBJ2-7,TRBV20-1,14,TRBD2,CSAPGTSATYEQYF
many,TRBJ1-2,TRBV5-1,14,NA,CASSLQGGDYGYTF
many,TRBJ2-7,TRBV29-1,12,NA,CSVELRGSEQYF
many,TRBJ2-3,TRBV11-2,14,TRBD1,CASSYRGIPDTQYF
many,TRBJ2-7,TRBV7-9,14,NA,CASSSGGSVYEQYF
NA,TRBJ2-2,TRBV12-3/TRBV12-4,13,NA,CASSLGEAGELLF
many,TRBJ2-1,TRBV10-2,14,NA,CASSELSDYNEQFF
many,TRBJ2-5,TRBV3-1,15,NA,CASSQDLSDSKTQYF
many,TRBJ2-4,TRBV20-1,19,TRBD2,CSASGVQRGGSIAKNIQYF
many,TRBJ2-7,TRBV3-1,13,NA,CASSLGLPYEQYF
few,TRBJ2-7,TRBV2,12,NA,CASLRGSYEQYF
many,TRBJ1-1,TRBV6-5,12,NA,CAAGGGDTEAFF
many,TRBJ2-5,TRBV7-9,13,TRBD1,CASSPTGEETQYF
many,TRBJ2-5,TRBV2,13,NA,CARSWVLQETQYF